A selection of T cell receptor beta chains follows, all from one sample in a study of cytomegalovirus exposure and HLA in healthy donors. Measured with immunoSEQ multiplex PCR; TCRdb has only the in-frame clones, and not every one. The sample yields 170,000 or so clones, approximately 86% seen once. Specimen: PBMCs. Source of these receptors: a woman between 18 and 30 years old in good health and CMV-seronegative. Each CDR3 is given with its conserved first and last residue. D genes are given only for firm matches. Only some rows state a clone size, as once, few, many or a class for expanded clones.

TRBV11-3	.	TRBJ2-3	TRBD2	TGTGCCAGTTCAGGGACTAGCGGCTGGGCAGATACGCAGTATTTT	CASSGTSGWADTQYF
TRBV4-1	few	TRBJ2-7	.	TGCGCCAGCAGCCTCCCCAGGGGCGAGCAGTACTTC	CASSLPRGEQYF
TRBV18	.	TRBJ2-3	TRBD2	TGTGCCAGCTCACCACGACTAGCGGGGGGAACAGATACGCAGTATTTT	CASSPRLAGGTDTQYF
TRBV28	.	TRBJ1-4	.	TGTGCCAGCAGCAACCGTCCGGGACTGCCTAATGAAAAACTGTTTTTT	CASSNRPGLPNEKLFF
TRBV28	.	TRBJ2-3	TRBD2	TGTGCCAGCAGTTTCCGGGGGGGCCTTGATACGCAGTATTTT	CASSFRGGLDTQYF
TRBV30	once	TRBJ1-5	TRBD1	TGTGCCTGGAGTGTAGAAGGGGGCCAGCCCCAGCATTTT	CAWSVEGGQPQHF
TRBV11-2	.	TRBJ2-2	TRBD2	TGTGCCAGCAGGACCTACGTCGGCGGGAGAGAGGGCGGGGAGCTGTTTTTT	CASRTYVGGREGGELFF
TRBV27	.	TRBJ2-7	TRBD1	TGTGCCAGCAGTTTACGGCAGGGGGCCTTCTACGAGCAGTACTTC	CASSLRQGAFYEQYF
TRBV23-1	once	TRBJ1-2	.	TGCGCCAGCAGTCAATCCACAGGGAAGGCGGCGGGCTACACCTTC	CASSQSTGKAAGYTF
TRBV5-4	.	TRBJ2-3	TRBD2	TGTGCCAGCAGCGTGGATAGCGGGGCCACAGATACGCAGTATTTT	CASSVDSGATDTQYF
TRBV6-1	.	TRBJ1-5	.	TGTGCCAGCGGGAGAGGGCAGAGGAGTCAGCCCCAGCATTTT	CASGRGQRSQPQHF
TRBV10-3	.	TRBJ2-5	.	TGTGCCATCAGTGATGTATCTAGGCTCCAAGAGACCCAGTACTTC	CAISDVSRLQETQYF
TRBV5-1	.	TRBJ2-2	TRBD2	TGCGCCAGCAGCTTAGGACTAGCGGGAGAGAACACCGGGGAGCTGTTTTTT	CASSLGLAGENTGELFF
TRBV2	.	TRBJ2-7	TRBD2	TGTGCCAGCAGTATGGGACTAGCGGGCTCCTACGAGCAGTACTTC	CASSMGLAGSYEQYF
TRBV29-1	.	TRBJ1-5	.	TGCAGCGTTGCTACAGGGAAATACAATCAGCCCCAGCATTTT	CSVATGKYNQPQHF
TRBV15	.	TRBJ1-5	.	TGTGCCACCAGCAGGGGTTTTTCGGGGGGTATCCCCTCTCGGCAGCCCCAGCATTTT	CATSRGFSGGIPSRQPQHF
TRBV28	.	TRBJ2-7	TRBD1	TGTGCCAGCAGTCTATTGGGGGACAGGGGGGGAGGCGAGCAGTACTTC	CASSLLGDRGGGEQYF
TRBV28	.	TRBJ1-1	.	TGTGCCAGCACGGAGGCCGGGGAAATCTACACTGAAGCTTTCTTT	CASTEAGEIYTEAFF
TRBV5-6	.	TRBJ1-1	.	TGTGCCAGCAGCTTGCTAGGGGCGGTGGGCAACACTGAAGCTTTCTTT	CASSLLGAVGNTEAFF
TRBV5-6	.	TRBJ1-2	.	TGTGCCAGCAGCTTGGGTGGGCAGGGCGGCTATGGCTACACCTTC	CASSLGGQGGYGYTF
TRBV7-9	.	TRBJ2-5	TRBD1	TGTGCCAGCAACCGACAGGGCGCGGAGACCCAGTACTTC	CASNRQGAETQYF
TRBV9	.	TRBJ2-5	.	TGTGCCAGCAGCGTAGACAGCCAAGAGACCCAGTACTTC	CASSVDSQETQYF
TRBV7-9	.	TRBJ1-5	.	TGTGCCAGCAGCTCCGGACTGAGCAATCAGCCCCAGCATTTT	CASSSGLSNQPQHF
TRBV9	.	TRBJ2-1	TRBD2	TGTGCCAGCAGCGTGCGAGCGGGAGGGGGCAATGAGCAGTTCTTC	CASSVRAGGGNEQFF
TRBV27	.	TRBJ2-1	TRBD2	TGTGCCAGCACCGCTGTAGCGGGTACCTACAATGAGCAGTTCTTC	CASTAVAGTYNEQFF
TRBV15	.	TRBJ2-5	.	TGTGCCACCAGCAGAGGGCAGTCGTCGGGAGAAGAGACCCAGTACTTC	CATSRGQSSGEETQYF
TRBV28	.	TRBJ1-2	.	TGTGCCAGCACGACAGGCCTTCTCCATGGCTACACCTTC	CASTTGLLHGYTF
TRBV7-2	.	TRBJ2-7	.	TGTGCCAGCAGCTTAATCGGGTACGAGCAGTACTTC	CASSLIGYEQYF
TRBV6-1	few	TRBJ2-5	TRBD2	TGTGCCAGCAGTGAAGGACCTAGCGGGGGGGCGGAGACCCAGTACTTC	CASSEGPSGGAETQYF
TRBV7-9	.	TRBJ2-1	.	TGTGCCAGCAGCCCCCGCCGTGAGACACATGAGCAGTTCTTC	CASSPRRETHEQFF
TRBV11-3	once	TRBJ1-1	.	TGTGCCAGCAGCTTAGATCGTAGCAACACTGAAGCTTTCTTT	CASSLDRSNTEAFF
TRBV9	.	TRBJ2-1	.	TGTGCCAGCAGCGTAGTAGTAGCGGCCTACAATGAGCAGTTCTTC	CASSVVVAAYNEQFF
TRBV29-1	.	TRBJ2-7	.	TGCAGCGTTGACGGGCCTCGGGGCGAGCAGTACTTC	CSVDGPRGEQYF
TRBV10-3	.	TRBJ1-2	.	TGTGCCATCAGTGAGGGCGGGTCAGAAAGCTACACCTTC	CAISEGGSESYTF
TRBV5-4	.	TRBJ1-1	.	TGTGCCAGCAGCTCGACTTCGGGGGAGGGTAACACTGAAGCTTTCTTT	CASSSTSGEGNTEAFF
TRBV6-6	.	TRBJ2-2	.	TGTGCCAGCAGTTACCCTTACAGGGCGAACACCGGGGAGCTGTTTTTT	CASSYPYRANTGELFF
TRBV5-1	.	TRBJ1-1	.	TGCGCCAGCAGCTTGGACAGGCGCTTTTCCATGAACACTGAAGCTTTCTTT	CASSLDRRFSMNTEAFF
TRBV6-1	.	TRBJ2-5	TRBD2	TGTGCCAGCAGTGGAGGACTAGTCCAGAGAGAGACCCAGTACTTC	CASSGGLVQRETQYF
TRBV19	.	TRBJ2-5	.	TGTGCCAGTAGTTTCAGACGGTCGACAAGGTCAGAGACCCAGTACTTC	CASSFRRSTRSETQYF
TRBV25-1	.	TRBJ1-4	TRBD1	TGTGCCAGCAGTGCGACAGGGTCCTATAGTGAAAAACTGTTTTTT	CASSATGSYSEKLFF
TRBV27	.	TRBJ2-7	.	TGTGCCAGCAGCTATGACAGTTCCTACGAGCAGTACTTC	CASSYDSSYEQYF
TRBV27	.	TRBJ1-5	TRBD1	TGTGCCAGCAGGGATACAGGGGTTGGTCAGCCCCAGCATTTT	CASRDTGVGQPQHF
TRBV5-1	.	TRBJ2-5	TRBD1	TGCGCCAGCAGCTTCAGACAGGGGGAAAGGGAGACCCAGTACTTC	CASSFRQGERETQYF
TRBV7-3	.	TRBJ2-3	.	TGTGCCAGCAGCCCCGGGACTAGCACAGATACGCAGTATTTT	CASSPGTSTDTQYF
TRBV27	.	TRBJ2-7	.	TGTGCCAGCAGTTTACAGGGGAACGAGCAGTACTTC	CASSLQGNEQYF
TRBV7-9	.	TRBJ1-1	TRBD1	TGTGCCAGCAGCCCCCAGACAGGGGTGAACACTGAAGCTTTCTTT	CASSPQTGVNTEAFF
TRBV7-9	.	TRBJ2-1	TRBD1	TGTGCCAGCAGCTTTCCGACAGGGCCGGATGAGCAGTTCTTC	CASSFPTGPDEQFF
TRBV19	.	TRBJ1-6	.	TGTGCCAGTAGTATCCCCATGACTGATTCACCCCTCCACTTT	CASSIPMTDSPLHF
TRBV4-2	.	TRBJ2-1	.	TGTGCCAGCAGCCAAGAGAATCTCGGTATCCGCGAGCAGTTCTTC	CASSQENLGIREQFF
TRBV6-6	.	TRBJ2-2	.	TGTGCCAGCACGTACGGGAAAGGGGAGCTGTTTTTT	CASTYGKGELFF
TRBV28	.	TRBJ1-4	.	TGTGCCAGCAAAAGATCAGGGGCAACTAATGAAAAACTGTTTTTT	CASKRSGATNEKLFF
TRBV28	.	TRBJ2-3	TRBD2	TGTGCCAGCAGTTTAGCCGCGGGGGGGGGAACAGATACGCAGTATTTT	CASSLAAGGGTDTQYF
TRBV9	.	TRBJ2-1	.	TGTGCCAGCAGCCTACAGGGTTGGGGGCCCTACAATGAGCAGTTCTTC	CASSLQGWGPYNEQFF
TRBV2	.	TRBJ2-5	.	TGTGCCAGCTCTGTGAGCGAAGAGACCCAGTACTTC	CASSVSEETQYF
TRBV2	.	TRBJ1-5	.	TGTGCCAGCAGTGCGGAGGGTTATCAGCCCCAGCATTTT	CASSAEGYQPQHF